Following are 21 T cell receptor beta chains from one sample sequenced in a study of ipilimumab plus nivolumab after autologous stem cell transplantation. The table came from immunoSEQ multiplex PCR; TCRdb's copy has only in-frame clones and leaves some out. The sample consists of more than 9,500 clones, approximately 69% of them appearing once. Material: PBMCs, obtained in a trial of ipilimumab plus nivolumab as post-transplant consolidation. These receptors were collected from a male donor with diffuse large B-cell lymphoma.

V gene TRBV11-2 combines with J gene TRBJ2-1, with 8 positions matching TRBD2. The CDR3 covers 17 residues. Germline V gene lookup returns CDR1 SGHAT and CDR2 FQNNGV. V lost 2 bases and J lost 6; bases outside the gene matches: 12. CDR3: CASSLRPGTSTTNEQFF. DNA for the CDR3: TGTGCCAGCAGCTTAAGGCCGGGGACTAGTACGACCAATGAGCAGTTCTTC.

The V call is TRBV4-2, the J call TRBJ1-2; D might be TRBD1 (5 bases). Germline values: CDR1 LGHNA, CDR2 YNFKEQ. The CDR3 totals 15 residues. V was trimmed by 1 base and J by 4 bases, leaving 13 bases between them. CDR3 region: CASSQVGVEGYGYTF. In DNA, the CDR3 is TGTGCCAGCAGCCAAGTAGGGGTAGAGGGCTATGGCTACACCTTC.

This sequence joins TRBV6-1 and TRBJ2-1; TRBD1 matches at 10 bases. V lost 6 bases to trimming and J lost 9 bases; unmatched junction nucleotides: 8. Per the germline V gene, CDR1 is MNHNS and CDR2 is SASEGT. The CDR3 has 14 amino acids. The CDR3 nucleotides read TGTGCCAGCAGCGTCATGGGACAGGGGACTGAGCAGTTCTTC. It yields the protein CASSVMGQGTEQFF.

This clone is labeled as hyperexpanded. In DNA, the CDR3 is TGCGCCAGCAGCCAAGAGGGGCAACTCATGAACACTGAAGCTTTCTTT. Translation gives CASSQEGQLMNTEAFF. The chain combines TRBV4-1 with TRBJ1-1; weak D call: TRBD1 (5 bases). This CDR3 comprises 16 residues. Trimming cost V 0 bases and J 0 bases, with 11 bases left between them. CDR1 is MGHRA and CDR2 is YSYEKL in the germline V gene.

This clone was seen only a few times. The V and J genes are TRBV15 and TRBJ2-7; no firm D call. V gave up 0 bases and J gave up 0 bases, with 9 bases separating them. Germline values: CDR1 LNHNV, CDR2 YYDKDF (reference sequence). The CDR3 length is 15 residues. Written as DNA, the CDR3 is TGTGCCACCAGCAGAGATCTTTCTAGCTCCTACGAGCAGTACTTC. Translating it yields CATSRDLSSSYEQYF.

The chain combines TRBV5-8 with TRBJ2-5; 7 positions agree with TRBD1. This CDR3 contains 15 residues. Germline CDR1 and CDR2: SGHTS and YDEGEE. The trim removed 3 bases at V and 5 bases at J, leaving 10 bases unmatched. CDR3 loop: CASSSTGFTWETQYF. The CDR3 DNA reads TGTGCCAGCAGCTCGACAGGGTTTACTTGGGAGACCCAGTACTTC.

The rearrangement uses TRBV19 and TRBJ2-5; 10 bases are a match to TRBD2. Germline CDR1 is LNHDA and CDR2 is SQIVND (reference sequence). The CDR3 is 17 amino acids. The V gene end was trimmed by 5 bases and the J gene end by 2 bases; junction bases not matched to a gene: 11. CDR3 residues: CASSDRTSGGPQETQYF. The CDR3, as DNA: TGTGCCAGTAGTGACCGGACTAGCGGAGGACCTCAAGAGACCCAGTACTTC.

This clone has a count of ten or more. DNA of the CDR3: TGTGCCAGCAGCTATCCGGACAGGGTACGATCTGGCTACACCTTC. It specifies CASSYPDRVRSGYTF. V and J are TRBV11-2 and TRBJ1-2; 8 nucleotides agree with TRBD1. Germline V CDR1 and CDR2: SGHAT, FQNNGV. This CDR3 has 15 residues. V trimming: 4 bases; J trimming: 7 bases; junction bases outside the gene matches: 11.

CDR3 protein: CASSKGLAGPSTDTQYF. CDR3 bases: TGTGCCAGCAGCAAAGGACTGGCGGGCCCTAGCACAGATACGCAGTATTTT. This sequence joins TRBV21-1 and TRBJ2-3; no DNA check was done on the table's D call, TRBD2. TRBV21-1 constitutes a pseudogene. This CDR3 is 17 amino acids long.

Remarks on this clone: This is likely an artifact of a read error, given a far larger clone one base away. In the same sample, other DNA sequences code for this CDR3. The chain carries TRBV13 and TRBJ1-1; a possible D gene is TRBD1 (5 bases). Germline-derived CDR1 and CDR2 are PRHDT and FYEKMQ (reference sequence). The CDR3 is 16 residues long. V dropped 5 bases and J dropped 0 bases, with 16 bases sitting between them. The chain's CDR3 is CASSQEGQLMNTEAFF. In DNA form, the CDR3 reads TGTGCCAGCAGCCAAGAGGGGCAACTCATGAACACTGAAGCTTTCTTT.

This clone was seen just once. The V call is TRBV7-2, the J call TRBJ2-7; D gene uncertain. CDR1 is SGHTA, CDR2 FQGNSA, per germline. This CDR3 region has 13 residues. The ends were cut back, 4 bases at V and 4 bases at J, with 11 bases in the middle. The CDR3 DNA is TGTGCCAGCAGCTCCCAACGTTTTTACGAGCAGTACTTC. Translation: CASSSQRFYEQYF.

This clone came up a few times. Other DNA sequences from this sample encode an identical CDR3 as well. The chain carries TRBV9 and TRBJ1-1, with a weak D call TRBD1 (5 bases). CDR1 is SGDLS and CDR2 is YYNGEE in the germline V gene. V lost 2 bases and J 1 base, leaving 15 bases between the germline ends. The CDR3 is 16 amino acids. CDR3 bases: TGTGCCAGCAGCGTCGGGGGAACCGGGGGGAACACTGAAGCTTTCTTT. It yields the protein CASSVGGTGGNTEAFF.

The chain links TRBV7-2 to TRBJ2-7, with TRBD2 matching 13 bases. The ends lost 6 bases at V and 4 bases at J; junction bases unmatched: 9. CDR1 and CDR2 from the germline V gene are SGHTA and FQGNSA. The length of the CDR3 is 16 residues. The CDR3 is CASRNQGLAGTYEQYF. CDR3 coding DNA: TGTGCCAGCAGGAACCAGGGACTAGCGGGAACATACGAGCAGTACTTC.

V gene TRBV4-3 combines with J gene TRBJ2-1, with 10 bases matching TRBD2. The CDR3 contains 18 residues. V lost 0 bases to trimming and J lost 4 bases; unmatched junction nucleotides: 9. Germline V gene lookup returns CDR1 LGHNA and CDR2 YSLEER. The CDR3 DNA is TGCGCCAGCAGCCAAGATCCTGTCCTAGCGGGGGTTTACAATGAGCAGTTCTTC. Translation: CASSQDPVLAGVYNEQFF.

V usage is TRBV14 and J usage is TRBJ1-3, with D possibly being TRBD1 (6 bases). Germline V gene lookup returns CDR1 SGHDN and CDR2 FVKESK. The CDR3 extends over 15 amino acids. The V end lost 6 bases, the J end lost 4 bases, and 16 bases lay between the germline ends. DNA of the CDR3: TGTGCCAGCAGTCGGTCGCAGGGGCTGGGAAACACCATATATTTT. Translating it yields CASSRSQGLGNTIYF.

This clone was recorded at least ten times. The chain joins TRBV5-6 to TRBJ1-1; D is possibly TRBD1 (5 bases). Germline V gene sequence: CDR1 SGHDT, CDR2 YYEEEE. This CDR3 has 13 residues. V was clipped by 3 bases and J by 7 bases, with 13 bases between them. CDR3 bases: TGTGCCAGCAGCTGGGGGAACGGGGGTGAAGCTTTCTTT. Translation gives CASSWGNGGEAFF.

V and J are TRBV11-2 and TRBJ2-3, with a possible D match to TRBD2 (5 bases). Trimming removed 3 bases from V and 2 bases from J, with 12 bases in between. There are 15 residues in the CDR3. The germline V gene has CDR1 SGHAT and CDR2 FQNNGV. CDR3 in DNA: TGTGCCAGCAGCTTTGGGCGGGCCTACACAGATACGCAGTATTTT. Protein product: CASSFGRAYTDTQYF. Based on the CDR3 plus reference TRBV11-2 and TRBJ2-3, the full variable domain is EAGVAQSPRYKIIEKRQSVAFWCNPISGHATLYWYQQILGQGPKLLIQFQNNGVVDDSQLPKDRFSAERLKGVDSTLKIQPAKLEDSAVYLCASSFGRAYTDTQYFGPGTRLTVL.

The CDR3 DNA reads as TGTGCCAGCAGCTTAGCTCAGACGAACACCGGGGAGCTGTTTTTT. It encodes CASSLAQTNTGELFF. J is TRBJ2-2 and V is TRBV11-2; unclear D gene. The V end was cut by 1 base, the J end by 0 bases, with 6 bases between. CDR1 is SGHAT, CDR2 FQNNGV, per germline. The CDR3 totals 15 residues.

The chain couples TRBV13 to TRBJ2-3; D is perhaps TRBD1 (5 bases). The V and J ends lost 0 bases and 5 bases respectively, with 9 bases between them. The germline V gene encodes CDR1 PRHDT and CDR2 FYEKMQ (reference sequence). The CDR3 is made up of 14 amino acids. The CDR3 spells CASSLGVQGDTQYF. CDR3 nucleotides: TGTGCCAGCAGCTTAGGTGTCCAGGGAGATACGCAGTATTTT.

This clone has only a few counts. V usage is TRBV12-2 and J usage is TRBJ2-2; the table assigns TRBD2, which was not confirmed against the DNA. TRBV12-2 constitutes a pseudogene. This CDR3 region has 19 residues. CDR3 sequence: CASRLAPSRVAGVNGELFF. CDR3 nucleotide sequence: TGTGCAAGTCGCTTAGCTCCCTCTCGGGTAGCGGGAGTTAACGGGGAGCTGTTTTTT.

The chain is built from TRBV30 and TRBJ2-2, with TRBD1 identical over 8 bases. CDR1 and CDR2 from the germline V gene are GTSNPN and SVGIG (reference sequence). This CDR3 comprises 15 residues. Losses at the gene ends were 4 bases for V and 6 bases for J; bases not matched to a gene: 10. The CDR3 loop is CAWKTIGQGSGELFF. DNA of the CDR3: TGTGCCTGGAAGACCATCGGACAGGGATCCGGGGAGCTGTTTTTT. The full variable domain, completed using reference TRBV30 and TRBJ2-2, is SQTIHQWPATLVQPVGSPLSLECTVEGTSNPNLYWYRQAAGRGLQLLFYSVGIGQISSEVPQNLSASRPQDRQFILSSKKLLLSDSGFYLCAWKTIGQGSGELFFGEGSRLTVL.